A selection of T cell receptor beta chains follows, all from one sample in a study of human T cells and chemical hapten exposure. TCRdb called the RACE reads again in MiXCR, with one record for every CDR3 protein. This table holds roughly 50,000 distinct CDR3 sequences, 9.5% to 12% found once. Sample: whole blood, taken in connection with sensitization to the hapten diphenylcyclopropenone (DPC). The source is a woman aged 40 to 50 with alopecia areata. Some clones in this sample may be carry-over from other donors' samples. The CDR3 runs from the conserved cysteine through the conserved F or W. D genes are given only for firm matches. Clone size is stated in some rows and not others, as once, few, many or a class when expanded.

TRBV5-1	.	.	TRBJ2-7	CASSSQESYEQYF	TGCGCCAGCAGCTCACAGGAATCCTACGAGCAGTACTTC
TRBV2	.	many	TRBJ2-2	CASKRDRNTGELFF	TGTGCCAGCAAGCGGGACAGAAACACCGGGGAGCTGTTTTTT
TRBV4-2	.	.	TRBJ2-2	CASSQEEGSNTGELFF	TGTGCCAGCAGCCAAGAGGAGGGGAGCAACACCGGGGAGCTGTTTTTT
TRBV20-1	.	.	TRBJ2-3	CSARERYDLADTQYF	TGCAGTGCTAGAGAGAGGTATGATCTTGCAGATACGCAGTATTTT
TRBV10-3	.	.	TRBJ1-1	CAISAMGGEAFF	TGTGCCATCAGTGCCATGGGGGGCGAAGCTTTCTTT
TRBV29-1	.	.	TRBJ1-1	CSVVLLSTEAFF	TGCAGCGTTGTATTGCTGAGCACTGAAGCTTTCTTT
TRBV4-1	.	many	TRBJ2-5	CASSQDHPQETQYF	TGCGCCAGCAGCCAAGATCACCCACAAGAGACCCAGTACTTC
TRBV3-1	TRBD1	many	TRBJ1-1	CASSQRTGLGMNTEAFF	TGTGCCAGCAGCCAGCGGACAGGATTAGGAATGAACACTGAAGCTTTCTTT
TRBV18	.	few	TRBJ2-7	CASSPLSPTGEQYF	TGTGCCAGCTCACCGCTTTCCCCGACAGGCGAGCAGTACTTC
TRBV12-3/TRBV12-4	.	few	TRBJ1-5	CASSFGEGQPQHF	TGTGCCAGCAGTTTCGGGGAGGGACAGCCCCAGCATTTT
TRBV7-3	TRBD2	many	TRBJ2-3	CASSPGLAGGTDTQYF	TGTGCCAGCAGCCCGGGACTAGCGGGAGGGACAGATACGCAGTATTTT
TRBV3-1	.	many	TRBJ2-7	CASSHPGRADEQYF	TGTGCCAGCAGCCATCCGGGCAGGGCCGACGAGCAGTACTTC
TRBV7-9	.	many	TRBJ2-5	CASSRPSAGVRETQYF	TGTGCCAGCAGCCGACCGAGTGCAGGGGTTCGGGAGACCCAGTACTTC
TRBV10-1	TRBD2	.	TRBJ2-4	CASSELTSGELAKNIQYF	TGCGCCAGCAGTGAGTTGACTAGCGGGGAACTAGCCAAAAACATTCAGTACTTC
TRBV5-1	TRBD1	few	TRBJ1-1	CASSTGDLNTEAFF	TGCGCCAGCAGCACAGGGGACCTGAACACTGAAGCTTTCTTT
TRBV7-6	.	many	TRBJ1-2	CASSLVSGDGSGGYTF	TGTGCCAGCAGCTTAGTATCAGGGGATGGTTCCGGTGGCTACACCTTC
TRBV5-6	.	medium-sized	TRBJ1-4	CASSFVLNEKLFF	TGTGCCAGCAGCTTTGTACTTAATGAAAAACTGTTTTTT
TRBV5-1	TRBD1	many	TRBJ2-7	CASSSLAGTGGEQYF	TGCGCCAGCAGTTCACTCGCAGGGACAGGGGGCGAGCAGTACTTC
TRBV28	.	.	TRBJ2-3	CASSFPGHRTDTQYF	TGTGCCAGCAGCTTTCCGGGACACCGCACAGATACGCAGTATTTT
TRBV5-1	.	many	TRBJ2-1	CASSLGDLYNEQFF	TGCGCCAGCAGCTTGGGGGACTTATACAATGAGCAGTTCTTC
TRBV28	.	many	TRBJ1-2	CASSGSDYGYTF	TGTGCCAGCAGTGGGTCGGACTATGGCTACACCTTC
TRBV10-1	.	.	TRBJ2-2	CASSGGADTGELFF	TGCGCCAGCAGCGGGGGAGCGGACACCGGGGAGCTGTTTTTT
TRBV29-1	.	few	TRBJ2-1	CSVDDGDSYNEQFF	TGCAGCGTTGACGACGGGGACTCCTACAATGAGCAGTTCTTC
TRBV12-3/TRBV12-4	.	few	TRBJ2-3	CASTLRRASTDTQYF	TGTGCCAGCACCCTAAGGAGGGCGAGCACAGATACGCAGTATTTT